The 8 T cell receptor beta chains below were found in one sample sequenced in a study of cytomegalovirus exposure and HLA in healthy donors. Primers included in the PCR were 60 Vbeta and 13 Jbeta primers. Method: immunoSEQ multiplex PCR; TCRdb's copy keeps in-frame clones and lacks some. Of more than 95,000 clones listed, 76% are singletons. The source material was PBMCs. Receptor source: a man between 45 and 60 years old in good health and CMV-seronegative.

The rearrangement links TRBV2 to TRBJ1-4; D might be TRBD1 (5 bases). Germline loops: CDR1 SNHLY, CDR2 FYNNEI. CDR3 length: 13 residues. V was cut by 10 bases and J by 7 bases, with 16 bases left in between. The DNA of the CDR3 is TGTGCCACCCTACCGTCCAGGGTTGAAAAACTGTTTTTT. It codes for CATLPSRVEKLFF. The whole variable domain, remainder taken from reference TRBV2 and TRBJ1-4, is EPEVTQTPSHQVTQMGQEVILRCVPISNHLYFYWYRQILGQKVEFLVSFYNNEISEKSEIFDDQFSVERPDGSNFTLKIRSTKLEDSAMYFCATLPSRVEKLFFGSGTQLSVL.

This sequence joins TRBV10-2 and TRBJ1-5, with a possible D match to TRBD1 (5 bases). In germline, CDR1 is WSHSY, CDR2 SAAADI. The CDR3 totals 13 residues. V lost 6 bases and J lost 4, with 10 bases in between. The CDR3 loop reads CASSLGRNQPQHF. The CDR3 coding sequence is TGCGCCAGCAGCTTGGGGCGAAATCAGCCCCAGCATTTT.

V is TRBV2 and J is TRBJ1-1; 7 positions match TRBD1. Trimming cost V 7 bases and J 1 base; bases outside gene matches: 6. The V gene's germline CDR1 is SNHLY and CDR2 FYNNEI. This CDR3 has 14 amino acids. The CDR3 protein is CASKRGRRNTEAFF. CDR3 coding DNA: TGTGCCAGCAAGAGGGGGCGGCGGAACACTGAAGCTTTCTTT.

This clone was detected only once. J is TRBJ1-2 and V is TRBV7-9, with TRBD1 identical over 7 bases. V trimming: 6 bases; J trimming: 6 bases; junction bases outside the gene matches: 13. The CDR3 sequence is 15 residues long. The germline gives CDR1 SEHNR, CDR2 FQNEAQ (reference sequence). The CDR3 is CASRPADRRFDGYTF. CDR3 in DNA: TGTGCCAGCAGGCCGGCGGACAGGAGATTCGATGGCTACACCTTC.

The chain has TRBV4-3 and TRBJ2-7, with D unclear. This CDR3 comprises 13 residues. Trimming pared 0 bases from V and 4 bases from J, leaving 7 bases between. Germline lookup yields CDR1 LGHNA and CDR2 YSLEER. CDR3 coding DNA: TGCGCCAGCAGCCAAGATTTAGATTACGAGCAGTACTTC. Amino acid sequence: CASSQDLDYEQYF.

V usage is TRBV7-9 and J usage is TRBJ2-7; D may be TRBD1 (6 bases). V was pared by 1 base and J by 5 bases, with 18 bases between. The CDR3 is 16 residues long. Germline assignment: CDR1 SEHNR and CDR2 FQNEAQ (reference sequence). The CDR3 DNA sequence: TGTGCCAGCAGCTTAGAGGGGGTAAGGTCGTGGGACGAGCAGTACTTC. As protein: CASSLEGVRSWDEQYF.

The rearrangement links TRBV6-1 to TRBJ2-7; TRBD1 matches 9 bases. Germline V gives CDR1 MNHNS, CDR2 SASEGT. J gave up 8 bases and V 6 bases, and 8 bases lay outside the gene matches. This CDR3 has 13 residues. DNA for the CDR3: TGTGCCAGCAGGGGACAGGGACCTCTCAAGCAGTACGTC. Its translation is CASRGQGPLKQYV.

The table lists this clone with a count of one. This chain links TRBV5-4 with TRBJ2-7; TRBD2 matches at 8 bases. The CDR3 covers 14 residues. Germline loops: CDR1 SGHNT, CDR2 YYREEE (reference sequence). V was clipped by 7 bases and J by 0 bases; unmatched bases: 6. The DNA for the CDR3 is TGTGCCAGCGCATCGGGGGGGGGCTCCTACGAGCAGTACTTC. It translates to CASASGGGSYEQYF.